The next 25 T cell receptor beta chains were all read from a single sample in a study of control samples from healthy donors and cancer patients. Profiled with immunoSEQ multiplex PCR; TCRdb holds only in-frame clones, not every one. The sample contains 110,000 to 150,000 clones, around 90% of which appear only once. The source material was blood. The receptors originated from a man in his thirties or forties in good health.

The chain recombines TRBV6-5 with TRBJ1-2; 10 bases agree with TRBD1. V shed 6 bases and J 7 bases; nucleotides not matched to a gene: 11. The CDR3 loop spans 15 amino acids. The germline V gene has CDR1 MNHEY and CDR2 SVGAGI. The CDR3 DNA is TGTGCCAGCAGAACGACAGGGGGCGGTTTCGCTGGCTACACCTTC. Translation: CASRTTGGGFAGYTF.

To note about this clone: The same CDR3 also results from other DNA sequences found in this sample. V and J are TRBV5-1 and TRBJ1-5; D is possibly TRBD1 (5 bases). The germline V gene encodes CDR1 SGHRS and CDR2 YFSETQ. The CDR3 runs to 13 residues. The V end lost 0 bases, the J end lost 7 bases, and 8 bases lay between the germline ends. The CDR3 here is CASSLAGNQPQHF. The DNA of the CDR3 is TGCGCCAGCAGCTTGGCAGGGAACCAGCCCCAGCATTTT.

The CDR3, as DNA: TGTGCCAGCAGCCCCTCGGATAGTGTCGAGCAGTACTTC. It codes for CASSPSDSVEQYF. V gene TRBV7-3 combines with J gene TRBJ2-7; D gene unclear. CDR1 SGHTA and CDR2 FQGTGA come from the germline V gene. The CDR3 is made up of 13 amino acids. The V end was cut by 5 bases, the J end by 6 bases, with 14 bases between.

The chain recombines TRBV7-2 with TRBJ2-7; D unresolved. CDR1 and CDR2 (germline): SGHTA, FQGNSA. V was pared by 3 bases and J by 1 base, with 7 bases between. The CDR3 length is 13 residues. CDR3 residues: CASSFGGSYEQYF. As DNA, the CDR3 is TGTGCCAGCAGCTTCGGCGGTTCCTACGAGCAGTACTTC.

The J gene is TRBJ1-3, the V gene TRBV27; no clear D. The CDR3 is 14 residues long. Germline CDR1 is MNHEY and CDR2 is SMNVEV (reference sequence). The ends were cut back, 6 bases at V and 7 bases at J, with 16 bases in the middle. As DNA, the CDR3 is TGTGCCAGCAGGAGGGCAGACCAGTCGAACACCATATATTTT. This encodes CASRRADQSNTIYF.

This chain joins TRBV2 and TRBJ1-1; D gene uncertain. The CDR3 has 13 amino acids. With 5 bases removed from V and 1 base from J, the gap between germline ends came to 8 bases. In germline, CDR1 is SNHLY, CDR2 FYNNEI. Here the CDR3 reads CASSTDENTEAFF. DNA of the CDR3: TGTGCCAGCAGTACGGACGAGAACACTGAAGCTTTCTTT. Looking up the rest from reference TRBV2 and TRBJ1-1 gives the full variable domain: EPEVTQTPSHQVTQMGQEVILRCVPISNHLYFYWYRQILGQKVEFLVSFYNNEISEKSEIFDDQFSVERPDGSNFTLKIRSTKLEDSAMYFCASSTDENTEAFFGQGTRLTVV.

Remarks on this clone: At the DNA level, this CDR3 is encoded by other sequences in the same sample as well. The gene calls are TRBV4-2 and TRBJ1-5; D gene ambiguous. The ends were cut back, 0 bases at V and 5 bases at J, with 5 bases in the middle. The germline V gene encodes CDR1 LGHNA and CDR2 YNFKEQ. The CDR3 is 13 amino acids. CDR3 nucleotide sequence: TGTGCCAGCAGCCAAGATCGGGATCAGCCCCAGCATTTT. The encoded protein is CASSQDRDQPQHF.

V gene TRBV5-3 combines with J gene TRBJ2-3, with D perhaps matching TRBD2 (6 bases). TRBV5-3 is placed among ORFs of uncertain function. Trimming removed 4 bases at V and 10 bases at J, with 25 bases between. This CDR3 has 16 residues. The CDR3, as DNA: TGTGCCAGAAGCGGCGGGGAGGCCATTTATACCGATCCGCAGTATTTT. Its translation: CARSGGEAIYTDPQYF.

J is TRBJ2-5 and V is TRBV6-5, with D possibly called TRBD1 or TRBD2 (6 bases each). The V end was cut by 6 bases, the J end by 1 base, with 12 bases between. The germline CDR1 and CDR2 sequences are MNHEY and SVGAGI. This CDR3 is 14 amino acids long. The CDR3 spells CASRKGGLQETQYF. In nucleotides, the CDR3 is TGTGCCAGCAGGAAGGGGGGACTCCAAGAGACCCAGTACTTC.

The count of this clone is one. CDR3 sequence: CASSPPGPASGNTIYF. CDR3 bases: TGTGCCAGCAGCCCTCCGGGACCAGCCTCTGGAAACACCATATATTTT. The chain combines TRBV7-2 with TRBJ1-3, with D possibly being TRBD1 (5 bases). Deletions cut 5 bases from V and 0 bases from J, with 14 bases between. This CDR3 spans 16 amino acids. Germline V lookup: CDR1 SGHTA, CDR2 FQGNSA.

The chain employs TRBV15 and TRBJ2-7; 9 nucleotides match TRBD2. The length of the CDR3 is 15 residues. V gave up 3 bases and J gave up 4 bases; unmatched junction bases: 7. CDR1 and CDR2 from the germline V gene are LNHNV and YYDKDF (reference sequence). CDR3 bases: TGTGCCACCAGCAGGAATAGCGGGGGTCTTTACGAGCAGTACTTC. Translating gives CATSRNSGGLYEQYF.

The chain combines TRBV11-3 with TRBJ2-7, with 10 nucleotides matching TRBD2. V was pared by 5 bases and J by 4 bases, with 5 bases of the junction left unmatched. In germline, CDR1 is SGHNT, CDR2 YENEEA. There are 14 residues in the CDR3. CDR3 in DNA: TGTGCCAGCAGCGCAGGGACTAGCGTATACGAGCAGTACTTC. Translating gives CASSAGTSVYEQYF.

J is TRBJ2-3 and V is TRBV11-2; no firm D call. This CDR3 has 17 residues. In germline, CDR1 is SGHAT, CDR2 FQNNGV. V was clipped by 0 bases and J by 10 bases, with 23 bases between them. The CDR3 sequence: CASSLDLRPFERPAQYF. The CDR3 nucleotides are TGTGCCAGCAGCTTAGATTTGCGACCGTTCGAGCGTCCTGCGCAGTATTTT.

This chain uses TRBV23-1 with TRBJ1-2, with 8 nucleotides matching TRBD1. TRBV23-1 is flagged as an ORF with uncertain function. Trimming at V came to 2 bases and at J to 8 bases, leaving 7 bases not matched to a gene. CDR3 length equals 14 residues. As DNA, the CDR3 is TGCGCCAGCAGTCAAATTCCGGGACAGGAGGGCTACACCTTC. Its translation: CASSQIPGQEGYTF.

The V call is TRBV6-5, the J call TRBJ2-4; D is ambiguous. The CDR3 consists of 13 residues. V lost 10 bases and J lost 0, with 10 bases in between. The germline V gene has CDR1 MNHEY and CDR2 SVGAGI. As DNA, the CDR3 is TGTGCCACCACACAGTTAGCCAAAAACATTCAGTACTTC. Residues: CATTQLAKNIQYF.

DNA of the CDR3: TGTGCCAGCAGCAAAGTTCTCGGCAGGGGGCCTGGGGCCAACGTCCTGACTTTC. It codes for CASSKVLGRGPGANVLTF. The rearrangement uses TRBV21-1 and TRBJ2-6; the tabulated D call, TRBD1, remains unverified against the DNA. TRBV21-1 is a documented pseudogene. The CDR3 is 18 residues long.

J is TRBJ2-7 and V is TRBV4-1; no clear D gene. CDR3 length equals 13 residues. CDR1 and CDR2 (germline): MGHRA, YSYEKL. V was shortened by 0 bases and J by 2 bases, with 5 bases between the two germline ends. The chain's CDR3 is CASSQDLAYEQYF. As DNA, the CDR3 is TGCGCCAGCAGCCAAGATCTTGCCTACGAGCAGTACTTC.

The rearrangement joins TRBV11-2 to TRBJ2-7, with 7 positions matching TRBD1. V gave up 7 bases and J gave up 2 bases; unmatched junction bases: 11. This CDR3 comprises 15 residues. Looked up from germline, CDR1 is SGHAT and CDR2 is FQNNGV. The CDR3 bases are TGTGCCAGCACCTCCGTATTACAGGGGCCCTACGAGCAGTACTTC. Translated: CASTSVLQGPYEQYF.

This clone was recorded only once. This chain links TRBV10-3 with TRBJ1-6, with 9 bases that match TRBD1. The CDR3 has 16 amino acids. CDR1 is ENHRY, CDR2 SYGVKD, per germline. The ends lost 3 bases at V and 7 bases at J; junction bases unmatched: 7. The CDR3 DNA sequence: TGTGCCATCAGTGATTCCGCCGGGACAGGGAATTCACCCCTCCACTTT. Amino acid sequence: CAISDSAGTGNSPLHF.

V is TRBV6-4 and J is TRBJ2-1; TRBD2 matches 13 bases. The length of the CDR3 is 14 residues. CDR1 is MRHNA and CDR2 is SNTAGT in the germline V gene. Trimming cost V 3 bases and J 7 bases; bases outside gene matches: 0. The CDR3 nucleotides are TGTGCCAGCAGTGAACTAGCGGGAGGGAATGAGCAGTTCTTC. This translates into CASSELAGGNEQFF.

V usage is TRBV5-1 and J usage is TRBJ2-3; 9 bases match TRBD1. Germline V gene lookup returns CDR1 SGHRS and CDR2 YFSETQ. The V gene end was trimmed by 0 bases and the J gene end by 6 bases; junction bases not matched to a gene: 14. The CDR3 has 18 amino acids. The CDR3 sequence is CASSLEAGTGMSGDTQYF. The CDR3 bases are TGCGCCAGCAGCTTGGAGGCCGGGACAGGGATGTCAGGGGATACGCAGTATTTT.

The V and J genes are TRBV5-6 and TRBJ2-1; perhaps TRBD2 as D (5 bases). The germline V gene encodes CDR1 SGHDT and CDR2 YYEEEE. Trimming left V 3 bases short and J 7 bases short, with 5 bases between. The CDR3 consists of 11 residues. The CDR3 loop reads CASSSGNEQFF. CDR3 nucleotides: TGTGCCAGCAGCTCGGGAAATGAGCAGTTCTTC.

This chain connects TRBV27 to TRBJ1-2, with 7 bases fitting TRBD1. The CDR3 totals 14 residues. Germline V lookup: CDR1 MNHEY, CDR2 SMNVEV (reference sequence). Unmatched junction bases numbered 8, after V lost 5 bases and J lost 5 bases. The CDR3 DNA sequence: TGTGCCAGCAGTGGTACAGGGGCCGGGTATGGCTACACCTTC. Translated: CASSGTGAGYGYTF.

The chain has TRBV19 and TRBJ2-5, with no clear D. V lost 10 bases and J 4 bases, leaving 13 bases between the germline ends. This CDR3 contains 12 residues. Germline V lookup: CDR1 LNHDA, CDR2 SQIVND (reference sequence). CDR3 nucleotide sequence: TGTGCCACCTCCGGCGGAAGAGAGACCCAGTACTTC. It codes for CATSGGRETQYF.

The genes are TRBV19 and TRBJ2-2; D perhaps matches TRBD1 (5 bases). Germline-derived CDR1 and CDR2 are LNHDA and SQIVND (reference sequence). CDR3 length: 17 residues. V was trimmed by 0 bases and J by 6 bases, leaving 17 bases between them. The CDR3: CASSIDLEGAQPGELFF. The DNA for the CDR3 is TGTGCCAGTAGTATAGATCTTGAAGGGGCCCAACCCGGGGAGCTGTTTTTT.